This TCR beta chain stems from a study of shared clonotypes between healthy human individuals. Broader study findings: The donor pool, a small one, limited the genetic and exposure-history diversity represented.

A remark on this clone: What it recognizes is unknown.

This CDR3 comprises 16 residues. Germline V gene data show CDR1 as LGHNA and CDR2 as YSLEER. The V gene end was trimmed by 0 bases and the J gene end by 2 bases; junction bases not matched to a gene: 5. Authors' data handling: ImmunoSEQ gave junction-only sequences without quality scores, so filtering differed. Assay used: immunoSEQ multiplex PCR; TCRdb lists only in-frame clones, some missing. V, J and clone size reflect that table, while D and trimming were determined from the DNA. The profile shows roughly 2.4 million clones, 90% to 97% of them singletons. The source material was naive CD4+ T cells sorted from blood. Subset noted: CD45RA+ positively selected. This receptor was identified in a man aged 18 to 29 in good health. This chain connects TRBV4-3 to TRBJ2-5, with TRBD1 matching over 8 bases. In DNA, the CDR3 is TGCGCCAGCAGCCAAGAATTAGGACAGGGTCAAGAGACCCAGTACTTC. Translation: CASSQELGQGQETQYF.